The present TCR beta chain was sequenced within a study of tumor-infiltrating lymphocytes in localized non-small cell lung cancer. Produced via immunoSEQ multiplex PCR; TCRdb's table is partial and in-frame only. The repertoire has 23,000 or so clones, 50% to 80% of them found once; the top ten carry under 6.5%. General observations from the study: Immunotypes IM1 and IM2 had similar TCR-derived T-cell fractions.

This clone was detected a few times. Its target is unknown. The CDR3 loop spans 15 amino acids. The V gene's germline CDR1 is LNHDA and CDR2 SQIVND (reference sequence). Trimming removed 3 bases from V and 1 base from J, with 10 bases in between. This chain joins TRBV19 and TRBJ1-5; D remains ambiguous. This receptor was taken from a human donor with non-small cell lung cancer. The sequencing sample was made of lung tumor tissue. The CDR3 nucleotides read TGTGCCAGTAGTATCGATTATAGAAGCAATCAGCCCCAGCATTTT. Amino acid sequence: CASSIDYRSNQPQHF.